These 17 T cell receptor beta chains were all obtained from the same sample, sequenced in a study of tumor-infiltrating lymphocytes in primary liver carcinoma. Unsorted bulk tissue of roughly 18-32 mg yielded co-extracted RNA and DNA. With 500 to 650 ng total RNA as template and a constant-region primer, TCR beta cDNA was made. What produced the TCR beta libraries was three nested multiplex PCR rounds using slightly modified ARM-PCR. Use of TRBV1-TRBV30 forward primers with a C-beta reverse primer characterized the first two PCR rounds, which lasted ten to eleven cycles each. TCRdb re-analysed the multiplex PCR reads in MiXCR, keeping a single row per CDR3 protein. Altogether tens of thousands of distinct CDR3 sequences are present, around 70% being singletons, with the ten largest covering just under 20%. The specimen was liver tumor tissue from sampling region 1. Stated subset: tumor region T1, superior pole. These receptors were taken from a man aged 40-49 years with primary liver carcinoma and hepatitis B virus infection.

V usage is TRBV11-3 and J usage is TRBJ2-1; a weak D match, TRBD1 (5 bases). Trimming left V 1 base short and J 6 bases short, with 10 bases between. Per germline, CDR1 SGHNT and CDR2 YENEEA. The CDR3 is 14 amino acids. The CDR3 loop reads CASSLVGQGNEQFF. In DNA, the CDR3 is TGTGCCAGCAGCTTAGTTGGGCAGGGCAATGAGCAGTTCTTC.

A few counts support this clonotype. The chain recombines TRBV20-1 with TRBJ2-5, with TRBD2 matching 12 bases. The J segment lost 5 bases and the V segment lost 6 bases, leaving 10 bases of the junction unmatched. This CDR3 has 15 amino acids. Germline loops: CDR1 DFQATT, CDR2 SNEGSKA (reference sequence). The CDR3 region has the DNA TGCAGTGCCCGGACTAGCGGGGACCTTAGGGAGACCCAGTACTTC. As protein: CSARTSGDLRETQYF.

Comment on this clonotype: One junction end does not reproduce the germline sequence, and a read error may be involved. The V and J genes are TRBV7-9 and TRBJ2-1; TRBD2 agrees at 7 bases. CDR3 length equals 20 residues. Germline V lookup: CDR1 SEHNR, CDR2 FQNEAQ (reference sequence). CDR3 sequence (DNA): TGTACCAGCAGCTTAGCGCCGGGGACTACCGGTATCAGCTCCTACAATGAGCAGTTCTTC. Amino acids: CTSSLAPGTTGISSYNEQFF.

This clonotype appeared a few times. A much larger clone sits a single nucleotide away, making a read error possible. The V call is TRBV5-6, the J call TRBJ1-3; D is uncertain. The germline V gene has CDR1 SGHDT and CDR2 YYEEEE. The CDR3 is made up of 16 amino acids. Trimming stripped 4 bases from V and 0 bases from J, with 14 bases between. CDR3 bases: TGTGCCAGCAGCCTATCTTCGGTAGTCTCTGGAAACACCATATATTTT. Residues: CASSLSSVVSGNTIYF.

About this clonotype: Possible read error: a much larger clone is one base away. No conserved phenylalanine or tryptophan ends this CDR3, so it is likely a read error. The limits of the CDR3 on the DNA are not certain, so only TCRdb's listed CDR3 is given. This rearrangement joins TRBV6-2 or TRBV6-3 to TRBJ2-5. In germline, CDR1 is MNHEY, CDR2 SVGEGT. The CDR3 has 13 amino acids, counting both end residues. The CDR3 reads CASSYDAQETQCS.

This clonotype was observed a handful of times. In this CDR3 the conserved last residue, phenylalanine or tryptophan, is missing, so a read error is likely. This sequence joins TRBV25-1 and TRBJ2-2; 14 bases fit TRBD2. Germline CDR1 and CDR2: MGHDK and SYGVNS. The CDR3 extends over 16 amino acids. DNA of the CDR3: TGTGCTAGCAAAGGACTAGCGGGAGGGAACACCGGGGAGCTGTTTCTT. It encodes CASKGLAGGNTGELFL.

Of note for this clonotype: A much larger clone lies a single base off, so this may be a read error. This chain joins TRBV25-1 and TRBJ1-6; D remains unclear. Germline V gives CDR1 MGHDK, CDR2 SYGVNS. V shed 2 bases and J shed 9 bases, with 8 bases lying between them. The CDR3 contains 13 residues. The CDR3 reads CASSEHEGSPLHF. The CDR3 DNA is TGTGCCAGCAGTGAACACGAGGGTTCACCCCTCCACTTT.

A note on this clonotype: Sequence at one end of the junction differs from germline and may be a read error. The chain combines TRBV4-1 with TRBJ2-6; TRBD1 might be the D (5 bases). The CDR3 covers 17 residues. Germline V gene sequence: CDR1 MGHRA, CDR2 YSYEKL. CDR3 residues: CASSQGPGAIGANVLSF. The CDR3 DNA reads TGCGCCAGCAGCCAAGGTCCAGGAGCCATTGGGGCCAACGTCCTAAGTTTC.

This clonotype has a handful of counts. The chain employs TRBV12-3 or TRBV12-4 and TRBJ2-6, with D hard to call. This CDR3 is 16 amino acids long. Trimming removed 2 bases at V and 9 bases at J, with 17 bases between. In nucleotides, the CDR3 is TGTGCCAGCAGTTTATCTTCGCACTCTGGAGTCAACGTCCTGACTTTC. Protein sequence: CASSLSSHSGVNVLTF.

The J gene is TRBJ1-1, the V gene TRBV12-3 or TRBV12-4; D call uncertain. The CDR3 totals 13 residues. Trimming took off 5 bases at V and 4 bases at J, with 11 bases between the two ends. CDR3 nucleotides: TGTGCCAGCAGTCCCGAGGGTAGCACTGAAGCTTTCTTT. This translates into CASSPEGSTEAFF.

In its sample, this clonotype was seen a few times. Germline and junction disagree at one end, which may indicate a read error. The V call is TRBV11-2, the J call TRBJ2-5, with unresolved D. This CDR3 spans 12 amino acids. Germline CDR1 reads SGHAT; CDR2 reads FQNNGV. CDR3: CAGSLDKRAQYF. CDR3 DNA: TGTGCCGGCAGCTTAGATAAAAGGGCCCAGTACTTC.

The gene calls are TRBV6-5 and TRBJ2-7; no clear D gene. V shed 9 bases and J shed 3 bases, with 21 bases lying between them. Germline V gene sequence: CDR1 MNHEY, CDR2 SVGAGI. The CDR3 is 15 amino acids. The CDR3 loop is CASRGGSPPFYEQYF. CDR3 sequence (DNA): TGTGCCAGTAGAGGTGGCTCCCCTCCCTTCTACGAGCAGTACTTC.

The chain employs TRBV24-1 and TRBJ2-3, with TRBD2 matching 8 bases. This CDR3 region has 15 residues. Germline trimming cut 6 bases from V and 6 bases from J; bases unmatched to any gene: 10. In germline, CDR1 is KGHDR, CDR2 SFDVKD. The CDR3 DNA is TGTGCCACCAGTCCGGGACTAGGCTATGCGGATACGCAGTATTTT. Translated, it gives CATSPGLGYADTQYF.

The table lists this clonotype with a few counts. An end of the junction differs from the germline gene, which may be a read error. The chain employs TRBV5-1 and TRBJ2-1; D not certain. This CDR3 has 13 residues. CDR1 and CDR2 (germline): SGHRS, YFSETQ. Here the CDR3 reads CAGSSRIDNEQFF. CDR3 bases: TGCGCCGGCAGCTCCCGCATTGACAATGAGCAGTTCTTC.

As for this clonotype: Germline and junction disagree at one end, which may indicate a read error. CDR3: CSVEDLQGAETLYF. CDR3 nucleotides: TGCAGCGTTGAAGATCTGCAAGGGGCAGAGACCCTGTACTTC. This chain connects TRBV29-1 to TRBJ2-5, with a weak D call TRBD1 (5 bases). CDR3 length equals 14 residues. Germline CDR1 SQVTM, CDR2 ANQGSEA.

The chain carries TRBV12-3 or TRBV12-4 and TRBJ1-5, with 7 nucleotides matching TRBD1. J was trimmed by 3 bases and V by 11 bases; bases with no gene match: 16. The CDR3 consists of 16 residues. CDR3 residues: CADSFHWTGLNQPQHF. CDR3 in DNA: TGTGCCGACAGTTTCCACTGGACAGGCCTCAATCAGCCCCAGCATTTT.

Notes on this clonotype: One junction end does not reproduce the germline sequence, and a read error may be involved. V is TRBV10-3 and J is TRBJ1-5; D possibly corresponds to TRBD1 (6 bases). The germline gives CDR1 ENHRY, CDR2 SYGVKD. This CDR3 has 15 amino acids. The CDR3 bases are TGTGCCATCAGTGACCCGGACAGTGGCAATCAGCCCCCGCATTTT. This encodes CAISDPDSGNQPPHF.